Listed below are T cell receptor beta chains from one sample, sequenced in a study of control samples from healthy donors and cancer patients. Profiling relied on immunoSEQ multiplex PCR, and the TCRdb table lists in-frame clones only, not all of them. This table holds roughly 140,000 clones, approximately 93% found once. Sequenced sample: blood. These receptors came from a man aged 45 to 65 in good health. Each CDR3 is given with its conserved first and last residue. Each record gives: J gene, V gene, CDR3 protein.

J: TRBJ1-4; V: TRBV3-1/TRBV3-2; CDR3: CASSHADRLGELFF
J: TRBJ2-3; V: TRBV27; CDR3: CASSPGQPSTDTQYF
J: TRBJ2-3; V: TRBV30; CDR3: CAWSFSILSFDTQYF
J: TRBJ2-1; V: TRBV2; CDR3: CASTWARANEQFF
J: TRBJ1-3; V: TRBV7-9; CDR3: CASSLDGAGNTIYF
J: TRBJ2-1; V: TRBV27; CDR3: CASSSGTSGKNEQFF
J: TRBJ1-6; V: TRBV14; CDR3: CASSQGQGNSPLHF
J: TRBJ2-1; V: TRBV5-4; CDR3: CASSSAGSSYNEQFF
J: TRBJ1-4; V: TRBV7-6; CDR3: CASSTTAGGLFF
J: TRBJ1-3; V: TRBV5-1; CDR3: CASSLNRGNTIYF
J: TRBJ2-5; V: TRBV5-4; CDR3: CASSFVAGDQETQYF
J: TRBJ2-3; V: TRBV6-2/TRBV6-3; CDR3: CASSYSITVIGRDTQYF
J: TRBJ2-5; V: TRBV7-6; CDR3: CASSLETSGRGETQYF
J: TRBJ2-7; V: TRBV6-1; CDR3: CASSERPDAYEQYF
J: TRBJ2-5; V: TRBV5-4; CDR3: CASSETGLGETQYF
J: TRBJ1-6; V: TRBV25-1; CDR3: CASRLTGTVNSPLHF
J: TRBJ1-4; V: TRBV19; CDR3: CASKGRDNEKLFF
J: TRBJ2-7; V: TRBV5-8; CDR3: CASSLRTGSEYF
J: TRBJ1-1; V: TRBV19; CDR3: CASSMDRGLFVGGYTEAFF
J: TRBJ1-1; V: TRBV11-2; CDR3: CASSLDRDSPSFF
J: TRBJ2-2; V: TRBV5-8; CDR3: CASSFRRDTGELFF
J: TRBJ2-5; V: TRBV7-3; CDR3: CASSLGAKYQETQYF